This TCR beta chain is drawn from a study of cytomegalovirus exposure and HLA in healthy donors. Assay used: immunoSEQ multiplex PCR; TCRdb lists only in-frame clones, some missing. This table has about 98,000 clones, around nine tenths appearing once. Findings and caveats of the study: The CMV antigen specificity of a few CMV-associated chains was confirmed through in vitro analysis. Some TCR beta chains (about 170 of them) were listed as cytomegalovirus-associated. First-cohort TCR clusters were later found to tend to co-occur in the 90 to 150 validation repertoires.

V lost 4 bases and J 13 bases, leaving 18 bases between the germline ends. Germline V gene sequence: CDR1 SGHNT, CDR2 YYREEE (reference sequence). The CDR3 is 13 amino acids. In the case of this clone: No antigen is known for it.

The chain combines TRBV5-4 with TRBJ1-3; maybe TRBD1 (5 bases). This receptor was identified in a woman aged 30 to 39 in good health and CMV-seronegative. Sequenced material: PBMCs. The DNA of the CDR3 is TGTGCCAGCAGCCCTCGAGGGACGGGGGAAATATATTTT. Its protein product is CASSPRGTGEIYF.